This TCR beta chain was obtained from a study of blood T cell repertoires in COVID-19 (TCRdb year 2020). For the study in its entirety: Samples covering the acute and convalescent phases of COVID-19 were provided by collaborators in the United States, Italy and Spain. The material from the prospective study consisted of cDNA or gDNA derived from T cells, B-cell-depleted T cells, or PBMCs. The dataset comprised deeply sampled blood TCRbeta repertoires from subjects exposed to, actively infected with, or recovered from COVID-19. The repertoires were released in a freely available public database meant as a resource for research on the immune response to SARS-CoV-2. The samples were drawn from the first 160 participants of the ongoing ImmuneRACE study and from roughly 1,300 subjects provided by 6 global collaborators. Sample metadata almost always included a de-identified subject ID, COVID-19 status, age in years and sex. Where available, HLA class I and class II types were obtained from metadata supplied by the sample provider rather than from assay-based typing. Study-wide conclusions, independent of this receptor: Clinical and demographic metadata were provided uncurated, with the amount varying by source and participant.

At one collaborating source in Seattle, patients were enrolled during active infection and were followed longitudinally through the course of disease. Whole blood was collected in K2EDTA tubes by collaborating institutions according to the institutions' own protocols. For TCRbeta analysis, collaborators shipped samples as frozen whole blood, isolated PBMCs, or DNA extracted from either of those sample types. V was cut back by 3 bases and J by 6 bases, leaving a gap of 12 bases between them. From cysteine to phenylalanine, the CDR3 is 13 amino acids long. The entry retains the CDR3 DNA only, 39 bases that are in frame from base 1. TCRbeta CDR3 regions were amplified from genomic DNA by means of the immunoSEQ Assay, a bias-controlled multiplex PCR. The authors' pipeline ran thus. The number of nucleated cells in each sample was estimated by amplification of reference gene primers within the assay. To quantify the absolute abundance of each unique TCRbeta CDR3 rearrangement, sequence reads were collapsed and filtered. For each sample, productive Simpson clonality was calculated by taking the square root of Simpson's diversity index across productive rearrangements. The table was pulled from immuneACCESS by TCRdb, which kept in-frame rearrangements only. Such tables lose some clones; where checked, under half of the loss comes from unresolved V genes, and the rest has no known cause. The DNA was the basis for D and trimming; V, J and clone size are from that table. The table for this sample lists fewer than 250,000 clones; more than 80% of them were counted only once. The ten largest clonotypes hold roughly 2.7% of the sample.

This clone was observed a single time. What this receptor recognizes is not known. No base qualities exist here, and no much larger clone lies one base off it. The receptor comes from a man aged 25-45 years with COVID-19, enrolled during active disease. Sequenced: peripheral blood. Here the chain combines TRBV12-3 or TRBV12-4 and TRBJ2-7, with the D gene not clear enough to name. The CDR3 protein sequence reads: CASSFSGRLEQYF. In nucleotide form, the sequence is TGTGCCAGCAGTTTTTCTGGGCGCCTCGAGCAGTACTTC.